This T cell receptor beta chain was documented in a study of OX40 agonist ivuxolimab in advanced cancers. In terms of the full investigation: Ivuxolimab, which targeted the costimulatory receptor OX40 (CD134), was an agonistic, fully human IgG2 monoclonal antibody. The paper reports the monotherapy dose-escalation portion (N ≈ 50 patients) of the phase I ivuxolimab trial. Intravenous ivuxolimab was administered to patients every 2 weeks at six dose levels: 0.01, 0.1, 0.3, 1.5, 3 and 10 mg/kg. Of the approximately 50 dose-escalation patients, hepatocellular carcinoma was present in approximately 20, melanoma in around 15, renal cell carcinoma in 9 and head and neck cancer in 9. Prior anti-PD-1, anti-PD-L1 or anti-CTLA-4 therapy was permitted, and about two fifths of dose-escalation patients had received checkpoint inhibitors. Partial responses were achieved by three dose-escalation patients, of whom one had hepatocellular carcinoma and two had cutaneous melanoma. In the dose-escalation cohort, approximately 83% of patients were male, and the mean age was roughly 56 years with a range of roughly 20 to 79. The point of sequencing TCRbeta in the periphery was to test whether ivuxolimab changed TCR sequence diversity and drove clonal T-cell expansion. General conclusions and limits of the study: Low levels of normalized T-cell clonal expansion were also shown by some nonresponding patients. After ivuxolimab, expanded clones were on average more numerous among CD8+ T cells than among CD4+ T cells. Clonal expansion of both CD4+ and CD8+ blood T cells was observed from baseline to week 6 at doses 0.1 to 3.0 mg/kg. In the 0.1-3.0 mg/kg groups, partial responders were among the patients with the lowest normalized peripheral clonal expansion, particularly in CD8+ T cells. The antigen specificity of the clonally expanded peripheral T cells was not determined.

The CDR3 starts with the cysteine, ends with the phenylalanine, and has 15 residues. Kept here is only the CDR3 DNA, which spans 45 bases and is read in frame from base 1. Trimming at the junction amounts to 4 bases on V and 0 bases on J, and the germline ends lie 10 bases apart. CDR1 and CDR2 (SGHVT, SQSDAQ) derive from the germline V gene. Turning to this clone: What this receptor recognizes is not known. Base qualities are not recorded, but no much larger clone differs from it by a single base.

Genomic DNA was isolated from the sorted cells so that the TCRbeta CDR3 region could be sequenced. The immunoSEQ Assay was used to sequence the TCRbeta CDR3 regions. TCRdb took this table from immuneACCESS and kept in-frame rearrangements with V and J called. Such tables lack part of the clones; where checked against another copy, unresolved V genes explain under half of the gap, and the rest is unexplained. The sample yields tens of thousands of clones; over 90% were counted once. The biggest ten clones account for about 20% of the sample. The trial excluded patients who had a history of autoimmune disease or who were on systemic immunosuppression. Peripheral blood for TCR sequencing was collected from all dose cohorts at baseline, on cycle 4 day 1, and on cycle 7 day 1. The samples were drawn from a first-in-human, open-label, multicenter phase I dose-escalation trial of ivuxolimab. Adults with locally advanced or metastatic melanoma, renal cell carcinoma, hepatocellular carcinoma or head and neck squamous cell carcinoma were enrolled in the trial. Before TCR sequencing, CD4+ T cells and CD8+ T cells from peripheral blood were sorted into separate populations.

The TCR originated in an adult with an advanced solid tumor such as melanoma, head and neck, liver or kidney cancer. The sample consisted of CD4+ or CD8+ T cells sorted from blood, taken in a trial of the OX40 agonist ivuxolimab. The chain uses TRBV7-4 and TRBJ1-3; the D gene identity is not certain. The sequence in DNA is TGTGCCAGCAGCTCGCGGGCGAGCTCTGGAAACACCATATATTTT. Its amino acids are CASSSRASSGNTIYF.